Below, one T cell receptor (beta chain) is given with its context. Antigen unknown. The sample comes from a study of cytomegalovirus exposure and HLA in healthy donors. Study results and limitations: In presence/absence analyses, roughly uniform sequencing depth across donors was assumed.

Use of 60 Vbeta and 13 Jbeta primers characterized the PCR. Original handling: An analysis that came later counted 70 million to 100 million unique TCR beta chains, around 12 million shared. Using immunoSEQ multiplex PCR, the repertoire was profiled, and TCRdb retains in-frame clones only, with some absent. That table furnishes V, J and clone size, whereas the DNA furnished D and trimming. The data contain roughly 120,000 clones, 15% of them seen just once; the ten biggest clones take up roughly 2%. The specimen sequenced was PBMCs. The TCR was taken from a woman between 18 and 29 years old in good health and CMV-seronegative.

CDR3 loop: CASSLTGYEQYF. CDR3 bases: TGTGCCAGCAGTTTAACGGGCTACGAGCAGTACTTC. This chain links TRBV28 with TRBJ2-7; D is unresolved. The CDR3 has 12 residues. V shed 2 bases and J shed 3 bases, with 5 bases lying between them. CDR1 is MDHEN and CDR2 is SYDVKM in the germline V gene.